This TCR beta chain appears in the sequencing data of a study of blood T cell repertoires in COVID-19. Germline values: CDR1 GTSNPN, CDR2 SVGIG (reference sequence). V lost 2 bases to trimming and J lost 2 bases; unmatched junction nucleotides: 3. The length of the CDR3 is 14 residues. The table lists this clone with a count of one. TCRdb's copy holds only in-frame clones and misses some; the assay was immunoSEQ multiplex PCR. The table shows roughly 250,000 clones, with around 88% occurring only once. The sample taken for sequencing was PBMCs or T cells enriched from blood (not recorded which). The clonotype comes from a woman in her forties with acute COVID-19. The rearrangement links TRBV30 to TRBJ2-1, with 7 bases fitting TRBD1. The CDR3 here is CAWSYRGPYNEQFF. The CDR3 region has the DNA TGTGCCTGGAGTTACAGGGGTCCCTACAATGAGCAGTTCTTC.